This TCR beta chain was identified in a study of Ad26.COV2.S vaccination and SARS-CoV-2 variants. Across the study: Recipients of Ad26.COV2.S got it intramuscularly, once or twice 56 days apart.

General study findings and limits: Substantial post-vaccination breadth of spike-specific CD8+ and CD4+ T cell responses was reported. The study found similar non-spike TCR breadth in vaccine and placebo recipients.

Trimming cost V 5 bases and J 6 bases, with 11 bases left between them. This CDR3 contains 14 residues. Germline values: CDR1 MNHEY, CDR2 SVGEGT. Treatment indicated: some 19 received Ad26.COV2.S at low or high dose, single or two shots; five or six received placebo; per-sample allocation not given. Material that was analyzed had been drawn on day 63 after the first vaccine or placebo injection. Donor was an adult aged 18-55 years in Boston. Libraries were prepared by immunoSEQ multiplex PCR; TCRdb keeps only in-frame clonotypes and omits some of them. This repertoire shows hundreds of thousands of clones, roughly 89% found once; its top ten account for approximately 4.5%. For this clone: Its matching antigen is unknown.

Sequencing used peripheral blood, obtained in a trial of Ad26.COV2.S vaccine versus placebo. The V and J genes are TRBV6-2 or TRBV6-3 and TRBJ1-6; D unresolved. The sequence was collected from a person aged 18-65 years who received the Ad26.COV2.S COVID-19 vaccine or a placebo. CDR3 DNA: TGTGCCAGCAGTGTTAGGCCGACTAATTCACCCCTCCACTTT. Translating it yields CASSVRPTNSPLHF.